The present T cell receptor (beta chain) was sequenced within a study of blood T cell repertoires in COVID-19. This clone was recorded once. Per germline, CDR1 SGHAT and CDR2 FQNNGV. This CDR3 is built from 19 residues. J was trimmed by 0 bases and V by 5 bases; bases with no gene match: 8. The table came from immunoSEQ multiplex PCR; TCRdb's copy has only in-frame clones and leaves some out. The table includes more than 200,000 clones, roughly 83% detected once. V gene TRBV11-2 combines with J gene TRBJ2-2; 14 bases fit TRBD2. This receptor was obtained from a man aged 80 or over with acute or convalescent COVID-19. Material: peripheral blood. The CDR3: CASSRTSGRLIANTGELFF. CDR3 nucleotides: TGTGCCAGCAGCCGGACTAGCGGGAGGCTCATCGCGAACACCGGGGAGCTGTTTTTT.